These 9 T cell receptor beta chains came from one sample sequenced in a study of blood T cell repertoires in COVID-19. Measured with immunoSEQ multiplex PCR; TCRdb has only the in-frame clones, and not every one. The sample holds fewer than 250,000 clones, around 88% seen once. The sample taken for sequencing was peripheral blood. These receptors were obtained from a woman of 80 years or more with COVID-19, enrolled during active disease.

DNA for the CDR3: TGCGCCAGCAGCTTGAACGAGGATGGCTACACCTTC. Its translation is CASSLNEDGYTF. The chain combines TRBV5-1 with TRBJ1-2; D gene unclear. The V end was cut by 1 base, the J end by 6 bases, with 7 bases between. This CDR3 is 12 amino acids long. From germline, CDR1 is SGHRS and CDR2 YFSETQ.

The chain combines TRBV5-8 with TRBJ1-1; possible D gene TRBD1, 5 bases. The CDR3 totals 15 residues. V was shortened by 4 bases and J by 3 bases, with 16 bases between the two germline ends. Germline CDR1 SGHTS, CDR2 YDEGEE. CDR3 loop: CASSTRQKFDTEAFF. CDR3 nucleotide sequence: TGTGCCAGCAGCACCCGACAGAAATTCGACACTGAAGCTTTCTTT.

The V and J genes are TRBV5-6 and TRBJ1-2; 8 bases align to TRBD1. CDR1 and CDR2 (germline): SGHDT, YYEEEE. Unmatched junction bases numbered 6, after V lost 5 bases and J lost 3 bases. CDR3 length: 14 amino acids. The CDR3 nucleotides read TGTGCCAGCAGTAGGACAGGGTCCCACTATGGCTACACCTTC. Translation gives CASSRTGSHYGYTF. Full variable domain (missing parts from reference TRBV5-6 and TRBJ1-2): DAGVTQSPTHLIKTRGQQVTLRCSPKSGHDTVSWYQQALGQGPQFIFQYYEEEERQRGNFPDRFSGHQFPNYSSELNVNALLLGDSALYLCASSRTGSHYGYTFGSGTRLTVV.

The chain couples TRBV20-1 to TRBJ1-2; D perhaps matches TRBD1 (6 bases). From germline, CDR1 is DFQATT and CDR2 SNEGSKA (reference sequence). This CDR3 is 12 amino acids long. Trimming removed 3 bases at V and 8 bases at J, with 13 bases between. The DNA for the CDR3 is TGCAGTGCTAGTCAGGGGTACGAAGGCTACACCTTC. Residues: CSASQGYEGYTF.

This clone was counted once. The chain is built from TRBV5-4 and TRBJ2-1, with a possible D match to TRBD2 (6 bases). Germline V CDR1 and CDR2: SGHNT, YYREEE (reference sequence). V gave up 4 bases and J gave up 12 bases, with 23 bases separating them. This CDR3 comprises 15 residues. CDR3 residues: CASSKAGLEDSWQFF. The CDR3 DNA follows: TGTGCCAGCAGCAAGGCGGGACTGGAAGATTCTTGGCAGTTCTTC. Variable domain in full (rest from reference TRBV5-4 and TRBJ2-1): ETGVTQSPTHLIKTRGQQVTLRCSSQSGHNTVSWYQQALGQGPQFIFQYYREEENGRGNFPPRFSGLQFPNYSSELNVNALELDDSALYLCASSKAGLEDSWQFFGPGTRLTVL.

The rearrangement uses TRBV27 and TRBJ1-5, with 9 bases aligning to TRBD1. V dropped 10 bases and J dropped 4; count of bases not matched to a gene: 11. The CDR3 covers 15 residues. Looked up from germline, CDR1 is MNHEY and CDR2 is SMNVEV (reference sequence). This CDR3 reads CATRRTGGVNQPQHF. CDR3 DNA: TGTGCCACCAGGCGAACAGGGGGCGTAAATCAGCCCCAGCATTTT.

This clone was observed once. Here the CDR3 reads CATSDFPREGYTF. The CDR3 DNA reads as TGTGCCACCAGTGATTTTCCCCGGGAGGGCTACACCTTC. J is TRBJ1-2 and V is TRBV24-1; D remains unclear. V was trimmed by 1 base and J by 8 bases, leaving 10 bases between them. The V gene's germline CDR1 is KGHDR and CDR2 SFDVKD. This CDR3 comprises 13 residues.

The CDR3 spells CASSSTGKSNEKLFF. In DNA form, the CDR3 reads TGTGCCAGCAGCTCAACAGGGAAAAGTAATGAAAAACTGTTTTTT. The chain carries TRBV7-9 and TRBJ1-4; tentatively, D is TRBD1 (6 bases). Germline CDR1 and CDR2: SEHNR and FQNEAQ (reference sequence). V lost 4 bases and J 4 bases, leaving 13 bases between the germline ends. This CDR3 contains 15 residues.

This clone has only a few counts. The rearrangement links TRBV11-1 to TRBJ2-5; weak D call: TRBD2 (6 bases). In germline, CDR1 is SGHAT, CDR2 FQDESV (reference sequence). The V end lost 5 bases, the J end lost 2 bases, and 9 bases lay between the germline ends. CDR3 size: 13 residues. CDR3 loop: CASSAGPQETQYF. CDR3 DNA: TGTGCCAGCAGCGCGGGACCACAAGAGACCCAGTACTTC.